The subject of this entry is one T cell receptor (beta chain). TCRdb's copy holds only in-frame clones and misses some; the assay was immunoSEQ multiplex PCR. The data hold approximately 120,000 clones, with around 81% observed a single time. This specimen belongs to a study of blood T cell repertoires in COVID-19. Across the whole study: Specimens from acute and convalescent COVID-19 originated in the United States, Italy and Spain. PBMCs, B-cell-depleted T cells, or T cells provided the cDNA or gDNA that made up the material.

The CDR3 is 11 amino acids. Germline assignment: CDR1 SGHDT and CDR2 YYEEEE. V was clipped by 2 bases and J by 5 bases, with 3 bases between them. Material for sequencing was peripheral blood. This receptor was taken from a human donor in a cohort sampled during active or convalescent COVID-19. V usage is TRBV5-6 and J usage is TRBJ2-3; D uncertain. The CDR3 loop reads CASSFKDTQYF. The DNA for the CDR3 is TGTGCCAGCAGCTTCAAAGATACGCAGTATTTT. Based on the CDR3 plus reference TRBV5-6 and TRBJ2-3, the full variable domain is DAGVTQSPTHLIKTRGQQVTLRCSPKSGHDTVSWYQQALGQGPQFIFQYYEEEERQRGNFPDRFSGHQFPNYSSELNVNALLLGDSALYLCASSFKDTQYFGPGTRLTVL.